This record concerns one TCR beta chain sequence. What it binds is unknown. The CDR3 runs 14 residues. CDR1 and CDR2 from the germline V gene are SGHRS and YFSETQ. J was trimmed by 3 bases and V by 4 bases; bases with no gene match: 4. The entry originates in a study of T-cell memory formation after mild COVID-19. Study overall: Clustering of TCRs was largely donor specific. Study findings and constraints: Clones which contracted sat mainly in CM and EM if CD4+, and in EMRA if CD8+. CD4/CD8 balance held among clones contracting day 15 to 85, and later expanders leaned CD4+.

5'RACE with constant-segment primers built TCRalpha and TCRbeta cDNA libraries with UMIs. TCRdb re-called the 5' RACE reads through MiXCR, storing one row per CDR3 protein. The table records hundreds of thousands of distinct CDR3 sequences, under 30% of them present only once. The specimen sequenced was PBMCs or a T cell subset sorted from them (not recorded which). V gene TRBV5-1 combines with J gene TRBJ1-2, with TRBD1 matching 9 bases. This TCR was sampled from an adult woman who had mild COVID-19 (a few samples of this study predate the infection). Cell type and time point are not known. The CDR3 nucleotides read TGCGCCAGCAGCGTACAGGGGGCGGACTATGGCTACACCTTC. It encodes CASSVQGADYGYTF.